The 20 T cell receptor beta chains below come from one sample, sequenced in a study of blood T cell repertoires in COVID-19. The protocol was immunoSEQ multiplex PCR, while the TCRdb copy is restricted to in-frame clones and leaves out a portion. This sample has fewer than 300,000 clones, with about 85% found just once. Specimen: peripheral blood. The source of these receptors is a human donor in a cohort sampled during active COVID-19.

The chain carries TRBV28 and TRBJ1-2; TRBD1 might be the D (6 bases). The CDR3 covers 12 residues. V was trimmed by 11 bases and J by 4 bases, leaving 14 bases between them. In germline, CDR1 is MDHEN, CDR2 SYDVKM. The CDR3 is CAVLRGSYGYTF. As DNA, the CDR3 is TGTGCCGTTCTCAGGGGAAGCTATGGCTACACCTTC.

The chain links TRBV6-6 to TRBJ2-6, with D maybe TRBD1 (5 bases). The CDR3 contains 15 residues. Germline loops: CDR1 MNHNY, CDR2 SVGAGI (reference sequence). Between the trimmed V and J ends, which lost 2 bases and 2 bases, there was a span of 7 bases. The CDR3 spells CASSYGATGANVLTF. CDR3 bases: TGTGCCAGCAGTTACGGGGCTACTGGGGCCAACGTCCTGACTTTC.

V is TRBV5-1 and J is TRBJ2-3; TRBD2 agrees at 7 bases. Germline values: CDR1 SGHRS, CDR2 YFSETQ. V lost 3 bases to trimming and J lost 2 bases; unmatched junction nucleotides: 9. The CDR3 covers 16 residues. In DNA form, the CDR3 reads TGCGCCAGCAGCTGGGGGACTATTCAATCCACAGATACGCAGTATTTT. It translates to CASSWGTIQSTDTQYF.

The chain joins TRBV30 to TRBJ2-7; 8 nucleotides match TRBD1. V trimming: 1 base; J trimming: 6 bases; junction bases outside the gene matches: 2. Per germline, CDR1 GTSNPN and CDR2 SVGIG (reference sequence). The CDR3 totals 12 residues. The CDR3, as DNA: TGTGCCTGGAGTGCCGACAGGGGCGAGCAGTACTTC. Its protein product is CAWSADRGEQYF.

This clone was seen just once. The chain links TRBV16 to TRBJ1-1; TRBD1 aligns across 11 bases. Germline assignment: CDR1 KGHSY and CDR2 FQNENV. This CDR3 contains 16 residues. Germline trimming cut 4 bases from V and 1 base from J; bases unmatched to any gene: 5. CDR3 amino acids: CASSLGTGGSNTEAFF. Here the CDR3 DNA reads TGTGCCAGCAGCCTGGGGACAGGGGGTTCGAACACTGAAGCTTTCTTT.

This clone appeared once. CDR3 region: CASSPTGWETQYF. The DNA of the CDR3 is TGCGCCAGCAGCCCGACAGGGTGGGAGACCCAGTACTTC. This sequence joins TRBV5-1 and TRBJ2-5, with TRBD1 identical over 7 bases. This CDR3 comprises 13 residues. Germline-derived CDR1 and CDR2 are SGHRS and YFSETQ. With V trimmed by 4 bases and J by 5 bases, 5 bases remained unmatched.

This clone was seen once. V usage is TRBV27 and J usage is TRBJ2-7, with 7 bases matching TRBD1. The V gene's germline CDR1 is MNHEY and CDR2 SMNVEV (reference sequence). Losses at the gene ends were 3 bases for V and 3 bases for J; bases not matched to a gene: 17. This CDR3 is 18 amino acids long. The CDR3 coding sequence is TGTGCCAGCAGTTTCAAATTGCCTTCAGGACAGGTAGGCTACGAGCAGTACTTC. Its protein is CASSFKLPSGQVGYEQYF.

The gene calls are TRBV6-2 or TRBV6-3 and TRBJ2-7; D remains unclear. The CDR3 is 16 amino acids. CDR1 MNHEY and CDR2 SVGEGT come from the germline V gene. V was pared by 5 bases and J by 5 bases, with 22 bases between. The CDR3 DNA follows: TGTGCCAGCAGTACGGAGTCACTCGTTCCTAAAAACGAGCAGTACTTC. This encodes CASSTESLVPKNEQYF.

The V gene is TRBV9, the J gene TRBJ2-1; D unclear. This CDR3 has 12 amino acids. V lost 7 bases and J lost 6, with 11 bases in between. Germline CDR1 is SGDLS and CDR2 is YYNGEE. The CDR3 is CASGIWSNEQFF. CDR3 bases: TGTGCCAGCGGAATTTGGAGCAATGAGCAGTTCTTC.

Only one count was recorded for this clone. This chain joins TRBV3-1 (or the pseudogene TRBV3-2) and TRBJ2-1; D gene unclear. This CDR3 spans 14 amino acids. V was pared by 0 bases and J by 1 base, with 4 bases between. The germline gives CDR1 LGHDT, CDR2 YNNKEL (reference sequence). CDR3 sequence: CASSQDLSYNEQFF. CDR3 coding DNA: TGTGCCAGCAGCCAAGATCTTTCCTACAATGAGCAGTTCTTC.

The CDR3 nucleotides read TGCGCCAGCAGCCCCCCCCTGAGCGGGAGCTCCTACAATGAGCAGTTCTTC. As protein: CASSPPLSGSSYNEQFF. The J gene is TRBJ2-1, the V gene TRBV5-1, with 8 bases aligning to TRBD2. CDR3 length: 17 residues. In germline, CDR1 is SGHRS, CDR2 YFSETQ. V was pared by 4 bases and J by 0 bases, with 9 bases of the junction left unmatched.

The V gene is TRBV6-2 or TRBV6-3, the J gene TRBJ2-1; tentatively, D is TRBD2 (6 bases). CDR3 length: 20 amino acids. V was clipped by 5 bases and J by 1 base, with 27 bases between them. Germline V lookup: CDR1 MNHEY, CDR2 SVGEGT. The CDR3 DNA sequence: TGTGCCAGCAGTCAGACTCGACAACCCTATAGCGGCCGATCCTACAATGAGCAGTTCTTC. Translating it yields CASSQTRQPYSGRSYNEQFF.

The rearrangement uses TRBV5-1 and TRBJ2-2; 10 bases align to TRBD1. The CDR3 covers 17 residues. The trim removed 2 bases at V and 6 bases at J, leaving 10 bases unmatched. Germline V gene sequence: CDR1 SGHRS, CDR2 YFSETQ. CDR3 sequence: CASSFNPAGTGAGELFF. The CDR3 DNA sequence: TGCGCCAGCAGCTTCAACCCCGCCGGGACAGGGGCCGGGGAGCTGTTTTTT. Using reference TRBV5-1 and TRBJ2-2 for the parts outside the CDR3, the full variable domain is KAGVTQTPRYLIKTRGQQVTLSCSPISGHRSVSWYQQTPGQGLQFLFEYFSETQRNKGNFPGRFSGRQFSNSRSEMNVSTLELGDSALYLCASSFNPAGTGAGELFFGEGSRLTVL.

The rearrangement links TRBV11-2 to TRBJ2-7, with D perhaps TRBD1 (6 bases). The CDR3 has 14 residues. Trimming removed 6 bases at V and 9 bases at J, with 21 bases between. Germline values: CDR1 SGHAT, CDR2 FQNNGV. This CDR3 is CASRITRGVVAQYF. DNA for the CDR3: TGTGCCAGCAGAATAACCAGGGGAGTAGTGGCGCAGTACTTC.

The chain couples TRBV5-1 to TRBJ2-1; 11 bases fit TRBD2. Germline values: CDR1 SGHRS, CDR2 YFSETQ. The trim removed 7 bases at V and 6 bases at J, leaving 9 bases unmatched. The CDR3 loop spans 15 amino acids. CDR3 amino acids: CASGFTSGSFNEQFF. CDR3 DNA: TGCGCCAGCGGATTCACTAGCGGGAGTTTCAATGAGCAGTTCTTC.

The gene calls are TRBV24-1 and TRBJ2-6, with 9 bases matching TRBD1. The CDR3 sequence is 17 residues long. Unmatched junction bases numbered 3, after V lost 3 bases and J lost 1 base. Germline V gene sequence: CDR1 KGHDR, CDR2 SFDVKD. The CDR3 sequence is CATSDPGTGSGANVLTF. CDR3 nucleotide sequence: TGTGCCACCAGTGATCCCGGGACAGGGTCTGGGGCCAACGTCCTGACTTTC.

The rearrangement joins TRBV21-1 to TRBJ2-5; the DNA was not used to check the table's D call, TRBD2. TRBV21-1 constitutes a pseudogene. This CDR3 is 17 amino acids long. CDR3 region: CASSKEGGLVTTRTQYF. The DNA for the CDR3 is TGTGCCAGCAGCAAAGAGGGGGGGTTAGTGACTACTCGGACCCAGTACTTC.

The V call is TRBV10-3, the J call TRBJ2-1; the match to TRBD1 covers 8 bases. J was trimmed by 4 bases and V by 10 bases; bases with no gene match: 3. The CDR3 totals 12 residues. The germline V gene encodes CDR1 ENHRY and CDR2 SYGVKD. The CDR3 DNA is TGTGCCACAGGACAGGGTTACAATGAGCAGTTCTTC. As protein: CATGQGYNEQFF.

This clone was detected only once. The rearrangement links TRBV30 to TRBJ1-4; 9 bases map to TRBD1. The CDR3 spans 15 residues. The germline V gene encodes CDR1 GTSNPN and CDR2 SVGIG (reference sequence). V dropped 6 bases and J dropped 5; count of bases not matched to a gene: 10. Written as DNA, the CDR3 is TGTGCCTGTACTAAACAGGGGGCTGAAAATGAAAAACTGTTTTTT. It specifies CACTKQGAENEKLFF.

The chain uses TRBV18 and TRBJ2-2; D might be TRBD1 (5 bases). V lost 5 bases and J lost 1, with 8 bases in between. Per the germline V gene, CDR1 is KGHSH and CDR2 is LQKENI. This CDR3 region has 14 residues. CDR3 coding DNA: TGTGCCAGCTCAACTGACAGGAACACCGGGGAGCTGTTTTTT. Protein sequence: CASSTDRNTGELFF.